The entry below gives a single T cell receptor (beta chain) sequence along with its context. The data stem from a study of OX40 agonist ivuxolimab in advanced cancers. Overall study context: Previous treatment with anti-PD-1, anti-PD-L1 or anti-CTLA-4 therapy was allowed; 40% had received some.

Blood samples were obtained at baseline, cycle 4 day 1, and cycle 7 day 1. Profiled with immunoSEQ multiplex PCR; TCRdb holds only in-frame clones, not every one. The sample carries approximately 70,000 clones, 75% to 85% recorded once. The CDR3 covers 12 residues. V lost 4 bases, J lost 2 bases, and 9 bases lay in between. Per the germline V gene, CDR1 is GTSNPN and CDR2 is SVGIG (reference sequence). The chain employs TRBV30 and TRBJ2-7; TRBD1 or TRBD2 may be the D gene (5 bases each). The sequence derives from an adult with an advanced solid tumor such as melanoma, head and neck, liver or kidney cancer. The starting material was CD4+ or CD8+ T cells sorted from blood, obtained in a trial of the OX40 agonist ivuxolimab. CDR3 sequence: CAWTRGAYEQYF. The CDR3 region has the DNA TGTGCCTGGACAAGGGGAGCCTACGAGCAGTACTTC.